These T cell receptor beta chains were read from a single sample in a study of shared clonotypes between healthy human individuals. Produced via immunoSEQ multiplex PCR; TCRdb's table is partial and in-frame only. Here the sample spans hundreds of thousands of clones, 72% being singletons. Sequencing used memory CD4+ T cells sorted from blood. The receptors derive from a woman aged 30 to 39 in good health. Each CDR3 is given with its conserved first and last residue. Each record gives: CDR3 DNA, CDR3 protein, V gene, clone size, D gene, J gene. The D gene is left open where the match is weak. Only part of the rows carry a size: once, few, many, or a class if the clone is expanded.

cdr3_nt: TGTGCCAGCAGACTAGGGCTAGCGGTTTACGAGCAGTACTTC
cdr3_aa: CASRLGLAVYEQYF
v_call: TRBV2
clone_size: -
d_call: TRBD2
j_call: TRBJ2-7

cdr3_nt: TGTGCCAGCAGCCTAACAAGCGGGACCTTTTACAATGAGCAGTTCTTC
cdr3_aa: CASSLTSGTFYNEQFF
v_call: TRBV7-3
clone_size: -
d_call: TRBD2
j_call: TRBJ2-1

cdr3_nt: TGTGCCAGCTCAGAGGGAGCCCATCAGCCCCAGCATTTT
cdr3_aa: CASSEGAHQPQHF
v_call: TRBV18
clone_size: -
d_call: -
j_call: TRBJ1-5

cdr3_nt: TGCGCCAGCAGCTTTAGCGGGGCCGGGAATGAGCAGTTCTTC
cdr3_aa: CASSFSGAGNEQFF
v_call: TRBV5-1
clone_size: few
d_call: TRBD2
j_call: TRBJ2-1

cdr3_nt: TGTGCCAGCAGCCAAGTCGACAGGGCAGGCAATCAGCCCCAGCATTTT
cdr3_aa: CASSQVDRAGNQPQHF
v_call: TRBV4-2
clone_size: -
d_call: TRBD1
j_call: TRBJ1-5

cdr3_nt: TGTGCCAGCAGTGAACTCTCGTCTGGAAATGAAAAACTGTTTTTT
cdr3_aa: CASSELSSGNEKLFF
v_call: TRBV6-1
clone_size: -
d_call: -
j_call: TRBJ1-4

cdr3_nt: TGTGCCAGTATCTGGATAGCGGGGTCGACCGGGGAGCTGTTTTTT
cdr3_aa: CASIWIAGSTGELFF
v_call: TRBV19
clone_size: -
d_call: TRBD2
j_call: TRBJ2-2

cdr3_nt: TGTGCCAGCTCACCAAGCCAGCGGGGAGGGGGCGAGCAGTACTTC
cdr3_aa: CASSPSQRGGGEQYF
v_call: TRBV18
clone_size: -
d_call: -
j_call: TRBJ2-7

cdr3_nt: TGTGCCAGCAGCCCCCAGGGGATGAGTGGCTACACCTTC
cdr3_aa: CASSPQGMSGYTF
v_call: TRBV7-8
clone_size: once
d_call: -
j_call: TRBJ1-2

cdr3_nt: TGCGCCAGCAGCTTGGAGCTGGGGAGGAGGGGTTGGAACACTGAAGCTTTCTTT
cdr3_aa: CASSLELGRRGWNTEAFF
v_call: TRBV5-1
clone_size: -
d_call: -
j_call: TRBJ1-1

cdr3_nt: TGTGCCACGGTGACGGCAGGGTCAGACTATGGCTACACCTTC
cdr3_aa: CATVTAGSDYGYTF
v_call: TRBV19
clone_size: -
d_call: -
j_call: TRBJ1-2

cdr3_nt: TGTGCCAGCAGTGTGCGGCTTGCAACTAATGAAAAACTGTTTTTT
cdr3_aa: CASSVRLATNEKLFF
v_call: TRBV25-1
clone_size: -
d_call: -
j_call: TRBJ1-4

cdr3_nt: TGTGCCAGCAGCCCCCTCTGGACAGGAGTGAACACTGAAGCTTTCTTT
cdr3_aa: CASSPLWTGVNTEAFF
v_call: TRBV7-2
clone_size: -
d_call: TRBD1
j_call: TRBJ1-1

cdr3_nt: TGTGCCAGCAGCTTAGTGTCAGGCGGCTCTGAAGCTTTCTTT
cdr3_aa: CASSLVSGGSEAFF
v_call: TRBV7-2
clone_size: -
d_call: -
j_call: TRBJ1-1

cdr3_nt: TGTGCTAGTAATATCCATGCAGCGACGAAAGGGGCCAACGTCCTGACTTTC
cdr3_aa: CASNIHAATKGANVLTF
v_call: TRBV12-5
clone_size: -
d_call: -
j_call: TRBJ2-6

cdr3_nt: TGCGCCAGCAGCTCGTCCGTAAACACCGGGGAGCTGTTTTTT
cdr3_aa: CASSSSVNTGELFF
v_call: TRBV5-1
clone_size: -
d_call: -
j_call: TRBJ2-2

cdr3_nt: TGTGCCAGCAGCTTAGGTGGACAGGGGGGAAATGAGCAGTTCTTC
cdr3_aa: CASSLGGQGGNEQFF
v_call: TRBV7-9
clone_size: -
d_call: TRBD1
j_call: TRBJ2-1

cdr3_nt: TGTGCCACGGGACAGGGGGCGAACCAGCCCCAGCATTTT
cdr3_aa: CATGQGANQPQHF
v_call: TRBV6-1
clone_size: -
d_call: TRBD1
j_call: TRBJ1-5

cdr3_nt: TGCGCCAGCAGCTTGAGGGTACAACCCTACGAGCAGTACTTC
cdr3_aa: CASSLRVQPYEQYF
v_call: TRBV5-1
clone_size: -
d_call: -
j_call: TRBJ2-7

cdr3_nt: TGTGCCAGCAGTCGATATGCGAACACTGAAGCTTTCTTT
cdr3_aa: CASSRYANTEAFF
v_call: TRBV6-5
clone_size: few
d_call: -
j_call: TRBJ1-1

cdr3_nt: TGTGCCAGCAGCTTGCAGGGTGGTCAGCCCCAGCATTTT
cdr3_aa: CASSLQGGQPQHF
v_call: TRBV5-4
clone_size: -
d_call: -
j_call: TRBJ1-5

cdr3_nt: TGTGCCAGCAGCTTAATTGGGACAGGGGTCAACGAGCAGTACTTC
cdr3_aa: CASSLIGTGVNEQYF
v_call: TRBV7-2
clone_size: -
d_call: TRBD1
j_call: TRBJ2-7

cdr3_nt: TGCGCCAGCAGCCATACTAAGGATACGCAGTATTTT
cdr3_aa: CASSHTKDTQYF
v_call: TRBV4-1
clone_size: -
d_call: -
j_call: TRBJ2-3

cdr3_nt: TGTGCCAGCAACGCCGGGGCCTCGTACGAGCAGTACTTC
cdr3_aa: CASNAGASYEQYF
v_call: TRBV28
clone_size: -
d_call: -
j_call: TRBJ2-7

cdr3_nt: TGTGCCAGCACTTCTTCAGGGGCCCGGGGGGAGACCCAGTACTTC
cdr3_aa: CASTSSGARGETQYF
v_call: TRBV28
clone_size: few
d_call: -
j_call: TRBJ2-5

cdr3_nt: TGTGCCAGCAGCTTAGAGGGGGCGCGTTCTGATACGCAGTATTTT
cdr3_aa: CASSLEGARSDTQYF
v_call: TRBV7-6
clone_size: -
d_call: TRBD1
j_call: TRBJ2-3

cdr3_nt: TGTGCCAGCAGCGGACAGGGGACGACAAATGATCAGCCCCAGCATTTT
cdr3_aa: CASSGQGTTNDQPQHF
v_call: TRBV2
clone_size: -
d_call: TRBD1
j_call: TRBJ1-5

cdr3_nt: TGTGCCAGCAGCCCTGTAGGGGGAGATACGCAGTATTTT
cdr3_aa: CASSPVGGDTQYF
v_call: TRBV7-3
clone_size: once
d_call: -
j_call: TRBJ2-3

cdr3_nt: TGCGCCAGCAGCCAAGTAGGGGTAGGAGCGGGAGTATCGGGCGAGCAGTACTTC
cdr3_aa: CASSQVGVGAGVSGEQYF
v_call: TRBV4-1
clone_size: -
d_call: TRBD2
j_call: TRBJ2-7

cdr3_nt: TGCAGCGTTATGGGGGACGGAGCGTACGAGCAGTACTTC
cdr3_aa: CSVMGDGAYEQYF
v_call: TRBV29-1
clone_size: -
d_call: -
j_call: TRBJ2-7

cdr3_nt: TGTGCCAGCAGTTGCCGTCCGACTAGCGGCCAATACGAGCAGTACTTC
cdr3_aa: CASSCRPTSGQYEQYF
v_call: TRBV12-1
clone_size: -
d_call: -
j_call: TRBJ2-7

cdr3_nt: TGTGCCAGCTCACCCGCCCAGCAAGAGACCCAGTACTTC
cdr3_aa: CASSPAQQETQYF
v_call: TRBV18
clone_size: -
d_call: -
j_call: TRBJ2-5

cdr3_nt: TGCAGTGCCCGACTCCGGGGAGCTTTCTTT
cdr3_aa: CSARLRGAFF
v_call: TRBV20-1
clone_size: -
d_call: -
j_call: TRBJ1-1

cdr3_nt: TGTGCCATCAGTGAAGTGAGGGGGAGTGAGCAGTTCTTC
cdr3_aa: CAISEVRGSEQFF
v_call: TRBV10-3
clone_size: many
d_call: -
j_call: TRBJ2-1

cdr3_nt: TGTGCCAGCAGCCACGACAGCGGGCTCTCCTACAATGAGCAGTTCTTC
cdr3_aa: CASSHDSGLSYNEQFF
v_call: TRBV27
clone_size: once
d_call: -
j_call: TRBJ2-1

cdr3_nt: TGTGCCAGCAGTTCGGGCGGGAGGGTAGGTCACGAGCAGTACTTC
cdr3_aa: CASSSGGRVGHEQYF
v_call: TRBV28
clone_size: once
d_call: TRBD2
j_call: TRBJ2-7

cdr3_nt: TGTGCCAGCAGTTTAGCGGCGGTAGGGTATAACTATGGCTACACCTTC
cdr3_aa: CASSLAAVGYNYGYTF
v_call: TRBV7-9
clone_size: -
d_call: -
j_call: TRBJ1-2

cdr3_nt: TGTGCCGTGACTAGTGGGCTCGAATCCTACGAGCAGTACTTC
cdr3_aa: CAVTSGLESYEQYF
v_call: TRBV6-5
clone_size: -
d_call: -
j_call: TRBJ2-7

cdr3_nt: TGTGCCACCAGCAGAGGTGGGGGGGAGACCCAGTACTTC
cdr3_aa: CATSRGGGETQYF
v_call: TRBV15
clone_size: -
d_call: -
j_call: TRBJ2-5

cdr3_nt: TGTGCCAGCAGTGTTCAAGAGACTAGGTTAGCCAAAAACATTCAGTACTTC
cdr3_aa: CASSVQETRLAKNIQYF
v_call: TRBV2
clone_size: few
d_call: -
j_call: TRBJ2-4

cdr3_nt: TGCGCCAGCAGCCTGTACCATGATTGCGTGGAGATGGGAACTAATGAAAAACTGTTTTTT
cdr3_aa: CASSLYHDCVEMGTNEKLFF
v_call: TRBV5-1
clone_size: -
d_call: -
j_call: TRBJ1-4

cdr3_nt: TGTGCCAGTCGAGTTAAGGAACTGAACACTGAAGCTTTCTTT
cdr3_aa: CASRVKELNTEAFF
v_call: TRBV19
clone_size: -
d_call: -
j_call: TRBJ1-1

cdr3_nt: TGTGCCAGCAGTTTACCGGATACGCAGTATTTT
cdr3_aa: CASSLPDTQYF
v_call: TRBV28
clone_size: few
d_call: -
j_call: TRBJ2-3

cdr3_nt: TGTGCCAGCAGAGCTGGACAGGGCGGTCAGCCCCAGCATTTT
cdr3_aa: CASRAGQGGQPQHF
v_call: TRBV28
clone_size: -
d_call: TRBD1
j_call: TRBJ1-5

cdr3_nt: TGTGCCAGCAGTCTCTCAGCCAATCAGCCCCAGCATTTT
cdr3_aa: CASSLSANQPQHF
v_call: TRBV27
clone_size: few
d_call: -
j_call: TRBJ1-5

cdr3_nt: TGCGCCAGCAGCCAGGGACTAGCGGGATTGACCGGGGAGCTGTTTTTT
cdr3_aa: CASSQGLAGLTGELFF
v_call: TRBV5-1
clone_size: -
d_call: TRBD2
j_call: TRBJ2-2

cdr3_nt: TGTGCCATTTCAGGGACCTACGAGCAGTACTTC
cdr3_aa: CAISGTYEQYF
v_call: TRBV10-3
clone_size: -
d_call: -
j_call: TRBJ2-7

cdr3_nt: TGTGCCAGCAGCTTGCCCCCCCAGGTCGGTGAGCAGTTCTTC
cdr3_aa: CASSLPPQVGEQFF
v_call: TRBV7-2
clone_size: once
d_call: -
j_call: TRBJ2-1

cdr3_nt: TGTGCCAGCGCGGAGTTCTATAGCAATCAGCCCCAGCATTTT
cdr3_aa: CASAEFYSNQPQHF
v_call: TRBV7-2
clone_size: once
d_call: -
j_call: TRBJ1-5

cdr3_nt: TGCGCCAGCAGCCAAATTGGTAGCAATCAGCCCCAGCATTTT
cdr3_aa: CASSQIGSNQPQHF
v_call: TRBV4-1
clone_size: -
d_call: -
j_call: TRBJ1-5

cdr3_nt: TGCGCCAGCAGCCCCGGACAGGAAGGTGGACCTCAGTACTTC
cdr3_aa: CASSPGQEGGPQYF
v_call: TRBV5-1
clone_size: -
d_call: TRBD1
j_call: TRBJ2-7

cdr3_nt: TGCGCCAGCCAACAGGGGGACGGGTCCTACAATGAGCAGTTCTTC
cdr3_aa: CASQQGDGSYNEQFF
v_call: TRBV5-1
clone_size: -
d_call: TRBD1
j_call: TRBJ2-1